These T cell receptor beta chains were read from a single sample in a study of T cells in Graves' hyperthyroidism and ophthalmopathy. TCRdb called the multiplex PCR reads again in MiXCR, with one record for every CDR3 protein. The sample gives under 450,000 distinct CDR3 sequences, 15% to 18% of which show up once; just under 8% is in the top ten. Material for sequencing was blood. The source of these receptors is a woman aged 18 to 35 with Graves' hyperthyroidism. Both conserved end residues are part of each CDR3. Fields, in order: J gene, clone size, D gene, V gene, CDR3 protein, CDR3 DNA. The D gene is left open where the match is weak. Size is omitted from some rows. Given values are once, few, many or a class for expanded clones.

j_call: TRBJ1-6
clone_size: many
d_call: TRBD1
v_call: TRBV11-2
cdr3_aa: CASSSHRDRDLLWNSPLHF
cdr3_nt: TGTGCCAGCAGCTCTCACCGGGACAGGGATCTATTATGGAATTCACCCCTCCACTTT

j_call: TRBJ2-1
clone_size: .
d_call: .
v_call: TRBV6-1
cdr3_aa: CASSDLPDDNEQFF
cdr3_nt: TGTGCCAGCAGTGACCTCCCAGACGACAATGAGCAGTTCTTC

j_call: TRBJ2-7
clone_size: many
d_call: TRBD1
v_call: TRBV7-9
cdr3_aa: CASSWGTGVPYEQYF
cdr3_nt: TGTGCCAGCAGCTGGGGGACAGGGGTCCCCTACGAGCAGTACTTC

j_call: TRBJ2-7
clone_size: many
d_call: .
v_call: TRBV12-3/TRBV12-4
cdr3_aa: CASRIRGLPSDEQYF
cdr3_nt: TGTGCCAGCCGTATTCGTGGGCTGCCAAGCGACGAGCAGTACTTC

j_call: TRBJ2-5
clone_size: .
d_call: .
v_call: TRBV12-3/TRBV12-4
cdr3_aa: CASSSANRQETQYF
cdr3_nt: TGTGCCAGCAGTTCGGCGAACCGACAAGAGACCCAGTACTTC

j_call: TRBJ2-5
clone_size: .
d_call: TRBD2
v_call: TRBV12-3/TRBV12-4
cdr3_aa: CASKAGGETQYF
cdr3_nt: TGTGCCAGCAAAGCGGGAGGGGAGACCCAGTACTTC

j_call: TRBJ2-2
clone_size: few
d_call: .
v_call: TRBV5-5
cdr3_aa: CASSPPLGSCFF
cdr3_nt: .

j_call: TRBJ2-6
clone_size: .
d_call: .
v_call: TRBV6-2/TRBV6-3
cdr3_aa: CASSPEGVLHSGANVLTF
cdr3_nt: TGTGCCAGCAGTCCCGAGGGAGTTCTACACTCTGGGGCCAACGTCCTGACTTTC

j_call: TRBJ1-1
clone_size: few
d_call: .
v_call: TRBV7-3
cdr3_aa: CASSQKGGRTEAFF
cdr3_nt: TGTGCCAGCAGCCAAAAGGGTGGTCGCACTGAAGCTTTCTTT

j_call: TRBJ1-5
clone_size: many
d_call: .
v_call: TRBV28
cdr3_aa: CASSFAGEYSNQPQHF
cdr3_nt: TGTGCCAGCAGTTTCGCGGGAGAGTATAGCAATCAGCCCCAGCATTTT

j_call: TRBJ2-6
clone_size: .
d_call: .
v_call: TRBV19
cdr3_aa: CASSTWANVLTF
cdr3_nt: TGTGCCAGTAGTACCTGGGCCAACGTCCTGACTTTC

j_call: TRBJ1-5
clone_size: many
d_call: TRBD1
v_call: TRBV28
cdr3_aa: CASSLKRGRRPQHF
cdr3_nt: TGTGCCAGCAGCCTTAAAAGGGGGCGCCGGCCCCAGCATTTT

j_call: TRBJ2-2
clone_size: .
d_call: .
v_call: TRBV20-1
cdr3_aa: CSARDFNSVTGELFF
cdr3_nt: TGCAGTGCTAGAGATTTCAACAGTGTCACCGGGGAGCTGTTTTTT

j_call: TRBJ2-1
clone_size: many
d_call: TRBD2
v_call: TRBV20-1
cdr3_aa: CSASRTSHNEQFF
cdr3_nt: TGCAGTGCATCCCGGACTAGCCACAATGAGCAGTTCTTC

j_call: TRBJ2-7
clone_size: many
d_call: .
v_call: TRBV2
cdr3_aa: CASSEEGRIHEQYF
cdr3_nt: TGTGCCAGCAGTGAAGAGGGGAGGATCCACGAGCAGTACTTC

j_call: TRBJ2-7
clone_size: many
d_call: .
v_call: TRBV5-1
cdr3_aa: CASSLRVLDEQYF
cdr3_nt: TGCGCCAGCAGCTTAAGGGTACTCGACGAGCAGTACTTC

j_call: TRBJ2-1
clone_size: .
d_call: TRBD1
v_call: TRBV7-9
cdr3_aa: CASSSSGTDRVNEQFF
cdr3_nt: TGTGCCAGCAGCTCCTCGGGAACCGACAGGGTCAATGAGCAGTTCTTC

j_call: TRBJ1-2
clone_size: few
d_call: .
v_call: TRBV5-1
cdr3_aa: CASSLRDPEEAGYTF
cdr3_nt: TGCGCCAGCAGCTTGAGGGACCCTGAAGAGGCTGGCTACACCTTC

j_call: TRBJ1-5
clone_size: many
d_call: .
v_call: TRBV6-1
cdr3_aa: CASSEQGSDQPQHF
cdr3_nt: TGTGCCAGCAGCGAACAGGGCTCCGATCAGCCCCAGCATTTT

j_call: TRBJ2-7
clone_size: many
d_call: .
v_call: TRBV30
cdr3_aa: CACTRDKVYEQYF
cdr3_nt: TGTGCCTGTACCCGGGACAAAGTCTACGAGCAGTACTTC

j_call: TRBJ2-1
clone_size: many
d_call: .
v_call: TRBV2
cdr3_aa: CASSEGVSGNNEQFF
cdr3_nt: TGTGCCAGCAGTGAGGGGGTTAGCGGTAACAATGAGCAGTTCTTC

j_call: TRBJ2-4
clone_size: .
d_call: .
v_call: TRBV6-1
cdr3_aa: CASSQDRTKNIQYF
cdr3_nt: TGTGCCAGCAGCCAAGACAGGACAAAAAACATTCAGTACTTC

j_call: TRBJ2-2
clone_size: many
d_call: .
v_call: TRBV11-1
cdr3_aa: CASSLEVRYTGELFF
cdr3_nt: TGTGCCAGCAGCTTAGAAGTAAGGTACACCGGGGAGCTGTTTTTT

j_call: TRBJ2-2
clone_size: many
d_call: TRBD2
v_call: TRBV28
cdr3_aa: CASLPASGGGTGELFF
cdr3_nt: TGTGCCAGCCTCCCAGCGAGCGGGGGGGGGACCGGGGAGCTGTTTTTT

j_call: TRBJ2-2
clone_size: .
d_call: .
v_call: TRBV6-2/TRBV6-3
cdr3_aa: CASSYEGYGSGELFF
cdr3_nt: TGTGCCAGCAGTTACGAGGGGTACGGAAGCGGGGAGCTGTTTTTT

j_call: TRBJ2-3
clone_size: many
d_call: .
v_call: TRBV20-1
cdr3_aa: CSAGRTGDTQYF
cdr3_nt: TGCAGTGCTGGGAGGACGGGGGATACGCAGTATTTT

j_call: TRBJ2-7
clone_size: .
d_call: .
v_call: TRBV6-5
cdr3_aa: CASSYGAGPSYEQYF
cdr3_nt: TGTGCCAGCAGTTACGGGGCAGGGCCCTCCTACGAGCAGTACTTC

j_call: TRBJ1-5
clone_size: many
d_call: .
v_call: TRBV4-1
cdr3_aa: CASSEAGANQPQHF
cdr3_nt: TGCGCCAGCAGCGAAGCGGGGGCCAATCAGCCCCAGCATTTT

j_call: TRBJ2-5
clone_size: many
d_call: TRBD2
v_call: TRBV15
cdr3_aa: CATSRPTSGRYQETQYF
cdr3_nt: TGTGCCACCAGCAGACCTACTAGCGGGAGGTATCAAGAGACCCAGTACTTC

j_call: TRBJ1-2
clone_size: many
d_call: TRBD1
v_call: TRBV6-1
cdr3_aa: CASSEETGVGYTF
cdr3_nt: TGTGCCAGCAGTGAAGAAACAGGGGTAGGCTACACCTTC

j_call: TRBJ2-5
clone_size: many
d_call: .
v_call: TRBV7-3
cdr3_aa: CASSLSPEETQYF
cdr3_nt: TGTGCCAGCAGCTTATCCCCGGAAGAGACCCAGTACTTC

j_call: TRBJ2-7
clone_size: few
d_call: .
v_call: TRBV7-2
cdr3_aa: CASSSSLYYEQYF
cdr3_nt: TGTGCCAGCAGCTCTAGTCTCTACTACGAGCAGTACTTC

j_call: TRBJ2-3
clone_size: many
d_call: .
v_call: TRBV7-6
cdr3_aa: CASSSPNSLSQYF
cdr3_nt: TGTGCCAGCAGCTCACCGAATAGCCTCTCGCAGTATTTT